This T cell receptor beta chain was sequenced for a study of CD8 T cells in Susac syndrome. Whole-study context: Patients with Susac syndrome, at blood draw, were therapy-naive, on corticosteroids, or on intravenous immunoglobulin alone. General study points: CD8+ clonal expansion in Susac was maximal in TEMRA cells and in active patients.

Comment on this clonotype: Its target is not known.

This CDR3 contains 18 residues. Per the germline V gene, CDR1 is SGHVS and CDR2 is FNYEAQ. The V segment lost 2 bases and the J segment 3 bases; nucleotides outside the gene matches: 13. With random hexamers, reverse transcription was performed on roughly 0.45 to 1 ug of RNA. Amplification of TCR beta CDR3 was carried out by immunoSEQ multiplex PCR, which covered 54 Vbeta and 13 Jbeta segments. TCRdb itself ran the immunoSEQ multiplex PCR reads through MiXCR, one entry per CDR3 protein. The data contain around 150,000 distinct CDR3 sequences, 85% to 95% of them singletons. The authors carried out high-throughput sequencing of TCR beta. They applied it to CD8+ and CD4+ T cells obtained from blood.

The receptor was isolated from a human donor with Susac syndrome. The specimen was CD8+ T cells from PBMCs. The chain is built from TRBV7-6 and TRBJ2-1, with TRBD1 identical over 7 bases. The CDR3 is CASSLPRGSRDSYNEQFF. CDR3 nucleotides: TGTGCCAGCAGCTTACCCCGGGGTTCCCGGGACAGCTACAATGAGCAGTTCTTC.